The sequence of this T cell receptor (beta chain) was determined in a study of blood T cell repertoires in COVID-19. This table comes from immunoSEQ multiplex PCR, and its TCRdb copy is limited to in-frame clones, with some not included. Among around 79,000 clones listed, around 89% were seen once. The source of this sequence is a man between 65 and 85 years old with active or convalescent COVID-19. Input material: peripheral blood.

CDR3 residues: CASSLTSRADTQYF. The DNA of the CDR3 is TGTGCCAGCAGCTTAACCAGTCGGGCAGATACGCAGTATTTT. This chain connects TRBV5-6 to TRBJ2-3; D not resolved. Germline V gene lookup returns CDR1 SGHDT and CDR2 YYEEEE. Trimming stripped 2 bases from V and 4 bases from J, with 11 bases between. The CDR3 spans 14 residues.